One sample yielded the 16 T cell receptor beta chains listed below, sequenced in a study of technical replicates of blood from a handful of donors. TCRdb's copy holds only in-frame clones and misses some; the assay was immunoSEQ multiplex PCR. The sample records approximately 88,000 clones, roughly 93% being singletons. Sequenced: T cells isolated from PBMCs. All receptors derive from a human donor in good health.

A few counts support this clone. The chain uses TRBV6-4 and TRBJ1-5; D not certain. CDR3 length: 11 residues. With 4 bases removed from V and 9 bases from J, the gap between germline ends came to 7 bases. Looked up from germline, CDR1 is MRHNA and CDR2 is SNTAGT. The CDR3 reads CASSAGVPQHF. The CDR3 region has the DNA TGTGCCAGCAGTGCCGGTGTGCCCCAGCATTTT.

The count of this clone is one. The chain joins TRBV18 to TRBJ1-1, with 10 bases matching TRBD1. V shed 6 bases and J 6 bases; nucleotides not matched to a gene: 13. The CDR3 sequence is 16 residues long. Germline V lookup: CDR1 KGHSH, CDR2 LQKENI. This CDR3 reads CASSRGQGVKYAEAFF. The CDR3 DNA reads as TGTGCCAGCTCCCGAGGACAGGGGGTGAAGTATGCTGAAGCTTTCTTT.

The chain links TRBV2 to TRBJ1-4, with a possible D match to TRBD1 (5 bases). Germline CDR1 is SNHLY and CDR2 is FYNNEI. V dropped 7 bases and J dropped 8 bases, with 14 bases sitting between them. This CDR3 contains 13 residues. CDR3 sequence: CASKDSIPEKLFF. CDR3 nucleotides: TGTGCCAGCAAAGACAGTATCCCAGAAAAACTGTTTTTT.

The V and J genes are TRBV11-2 and TRBJ2-7; TRBD1 is a possible D gene (6 bases). V was clipped by 5 bases and J by 5 bases, with 13 bases between them. The CDR3 loop spans 13 amino acids. Germline V gives CDR1 SGHAT, CDR2 FQNNGV. DNA of the CDR3: TGTGCCAGCAGCCCTATCGACAGGAACGAGCAGTACTTC. Amino acids: CASSPIDRNEQYF.

The chain combines TRBV7-9 with TRBJ2-7; 8 bases are a match to TRBD1. The CDR3 spans 14 residues. The germline CDR1 and CDR2 sequences are SEHNR and FQNEAQ (reference sequence). V gave up 5 bases and J gave up 5 bases; unmatched junction bases: 8. CDR3 amino acids: CASSPYGGQDEQYF. CDR3 in DNA: TGTGCCAGCAGCCCCTACGGGGGACAGGACGAGCAGTACTTC.

Here the CDR3 reads CASSSTTSSYNEQFF. CDR3 DNA: TGCGCCAGCAGCTCAACGACTAGCTCCTACAATGAGCAGTTCTTC. The chain employs TRBV5-1 and TRBJ2-1, with D perhaps matching TRBD2 (6 bases). V was clipped by 3 bases and J by 0 bases, with 10 bases between them. Germline V gene data show CDR1 as SGHRS and CDR2 as YFSETQ. The CDR3 has 15 residues.

This rearrangement joins TRBV11-2 to TRBJ2-1; 10 bases match TRBD1. Germline V lookup: CDR1 SGHAT, CDR2 FQNNGV. The CDR3 sequence is 18 residues long. The junction had 14 bases not matched to a gene; V was cut back by 2 bases and J by 7 bases. CDR3 in amino acids: CASSLQPGGQGTRNEQFF. The CDR3 DNA reads TGTGCCAGCAGCTTACAACCTGGGGGACAGGGGACCCGGAATGAGCAGTTCTTC.

This chain joins TRBV7-8 and TRBJ2-7; no clear D. V lost 3 bases and J lost 7, with 4 bases in between. CDR1 and CDR2 from the germline V gene are SGHVS and FQNEAQ. CDR3 length equals 10 residues. The CDR3 is CASSLREQYF. As DNA, the CDR3 is TGTGCCAGCAGCTTGAGGGAGCAGTACTTC. Full variable domain (missing parts from reference TRBV7-8 and TRBJ2-7): GAGVSQSPRYKVAKRGQDVALRCDPISGHVSLFWYQQALGQGPEFLTYFQNEAQLDKSGLPSDRFFAERPEGSVSTLKIQRTQQEDSAVYLCASSLREQYFGPGTRLTVT.

The chain combines TRBV4-1 with TRBJ1-5, with D perhaps TRBD1 (6 bases). The length of the CDR3 is 15 residues. V lost 3 bases and J lost 8, with 17 bases in between. CDR1 MGHRA and CDR2 YSYEKL come from the germline V gene. The CDR3 region has the DNA TGCGCCAGCAGCCAGTTAACAGGGATGAGGGAGCCCCAGCATTTT. The encoded protein is CASSQLTGMREPQHF.

For the CDR3, the DNA is TGTGCCATTCGCCCCGGGACAGGGGATTCTGGCTACACCTTC. This codes for CAIRPGTGDSGYTF. This chain joins TRBV2 and TRBJ1-2; 10 nucleotides line up with TRBD1. The CDR3 is 14 amino acids. Unmatched junction bases numbered 12, after V lost 10 bases and J lost 7 bases. Germline V CDR1 and CDR2: SNHLY, FYNNEI.

V gene TRBV10-3 combines with J gene TRBJ2-1, with 13 positions matching TRBD2. Trimming took 2 bases from V and 6 from J; bases not matched to a gene: 13. The CDR3 covers 19 residues. Per the germline V gene, CDR1 is ENHRY and CDR2 is SYGVKD. The DNA of the CDR3 is TGTGCCATCAGTGAGCCCCCCGACAGCGGACTAGCGGGGGCCAATGAGCAGTTCTTC. This encodes CAISEPPDSGLAGANEQFF.

This sequence joins TRBV10-1 and TRBJ2-7; TRBD2 might be the D (6 bases). V lost 5 bases to trimming and J lost 5 bases, with 19 bases between them. Germline V gene sequence: CDR1 WNHNN, CDR2 SYGVQD (reference sequence). There are 15 residues in the CDR3. The CDR3 reads CASSPSSGVGDEQYF. The CDR3 nucleotides are TGCGCCAGCAGTCCGAGTTCGGGGGTGGGCGACGAGCAGTACTTC.

The genes are TRBV11-2 and TRBJ2-6, with D perhaps TRBD1 (6 bases). The V gene lost 2 bases and the J gene lost 0 bases, with 8 bases spanning the gap. CDR1 and CDR2 from the germline V gene are SGHAT and FQNNGV. This CDR3 is built from 16 residues. This CDR3 reads CASSLLRGSGANVLTF. The CDR3 DNA follows: TGTGCCAGCAGCTTACTCAGGGGCTCTGGGGCCAACGTCCTGACTTTC.

V gene TRBV5-1 combines with J gene TRBJ2-2; D is unclear. The CDR3 loop spans 14 amino acids. The germline gives CDR1 SGHRS, CDR2 YFSETQ. V lost 0 bases and J 4 bases, leaving 7 bases between the germline ends. The CDR3 nucleotides are TGCGCCAGCAGCTTGGGTTCCGGCACCGGGGAGCTGTTTTTT. Translation: CASSLGSGTGELFF. The variable domain in full, completed from reference TRBV5-1 and TRBJ2-2, reads KAGVTQTPRYLIKTRGQQVTLSCSPISGHRSVSWYQQTPGQGLQFLFEYFSETQRNKGNFPGRFSGRQFSNSRSEMNVSTLELGDSALYLCASSLGSGTGELFFGEGSRLTVL.

The chain recombines TRBV5-1 with TRBJ2-4; 8 positions agree with TRBD2. CDR1 SGHRS and CDR2 YFSETQ come from the germline V gene. V gave up 1 base and J gave up 7 bases; unmatched junction bases: 13. CDR3 length equals 17 residues. This CDR3 reads CASSLIFRREEENIQYF. Written as DNA, the CDR3 is TGCGCCAGCAGCTTGATCTTTCGGCGGGAGGAGGAGAACATTCAGTACTTC.

The chain employs TRBV6-6 and TRBJ2-5; D gene unclear. This CDR3 comprises 14 residues. Trimming stripped 1 base from V and 2 bases from J, with 8 bases between. Germline V lookup: CDR1 MNHNY, CDR2 SVGAGI (reference sequence). The CDR3 DNA reads as TGTGCCAGCAGTTACTTGTCGCAGCAAGAGACCCAGTACTTC. It encodes CASSYLSQQETQYF.